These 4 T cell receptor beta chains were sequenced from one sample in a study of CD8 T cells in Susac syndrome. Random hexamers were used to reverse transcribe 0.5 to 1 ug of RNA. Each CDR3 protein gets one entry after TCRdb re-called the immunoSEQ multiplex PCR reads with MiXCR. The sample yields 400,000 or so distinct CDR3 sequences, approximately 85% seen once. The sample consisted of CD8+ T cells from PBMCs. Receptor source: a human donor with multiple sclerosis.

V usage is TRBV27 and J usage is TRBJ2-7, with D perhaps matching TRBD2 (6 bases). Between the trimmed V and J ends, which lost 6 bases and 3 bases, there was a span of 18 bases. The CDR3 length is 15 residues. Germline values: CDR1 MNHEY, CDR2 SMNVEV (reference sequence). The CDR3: CASSPRRGVNYEQYF. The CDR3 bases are TGTGCCAGCAGCCCTCGGCGGGGAGTAAACTACGAGCAGTACTTC.

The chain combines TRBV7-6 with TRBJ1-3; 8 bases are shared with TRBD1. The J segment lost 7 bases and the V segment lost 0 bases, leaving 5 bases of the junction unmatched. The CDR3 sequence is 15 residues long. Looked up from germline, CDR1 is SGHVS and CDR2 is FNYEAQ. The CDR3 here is CASSLADTGGNTIYF. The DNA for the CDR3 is TGTGCCAGCAGCTTAGCAGACACAGGGGGGAACACCATATATTTT.

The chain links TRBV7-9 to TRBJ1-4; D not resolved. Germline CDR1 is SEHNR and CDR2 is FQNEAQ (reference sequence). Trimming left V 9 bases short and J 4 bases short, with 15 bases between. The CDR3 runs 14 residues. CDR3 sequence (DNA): TGTGCCAGTACTACCGTCGGGGTTAATGAAAAACTGTTTTTT. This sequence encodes CASTTVGVNEKLFF.

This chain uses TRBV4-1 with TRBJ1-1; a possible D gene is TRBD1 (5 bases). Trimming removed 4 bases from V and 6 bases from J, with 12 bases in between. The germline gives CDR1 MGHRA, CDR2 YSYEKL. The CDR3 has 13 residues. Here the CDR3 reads CASSLNRRAEAFF. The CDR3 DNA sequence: TGCGCCAGCAGCCTTAACAGGCGCGCTGAAGCTTTCTTT.